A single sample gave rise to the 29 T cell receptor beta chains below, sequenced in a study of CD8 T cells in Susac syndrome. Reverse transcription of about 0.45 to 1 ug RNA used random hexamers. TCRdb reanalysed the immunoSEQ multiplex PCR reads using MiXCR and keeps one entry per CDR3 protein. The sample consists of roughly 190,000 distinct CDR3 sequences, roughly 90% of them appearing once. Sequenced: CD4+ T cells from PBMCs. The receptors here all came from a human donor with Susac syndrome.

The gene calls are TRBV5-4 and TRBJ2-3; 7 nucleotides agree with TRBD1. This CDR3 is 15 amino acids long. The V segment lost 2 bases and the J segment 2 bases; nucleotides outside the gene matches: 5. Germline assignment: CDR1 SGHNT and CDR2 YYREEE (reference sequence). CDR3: CASSLQGRNTDTQYF. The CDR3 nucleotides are TGTGCCAGCAGCTTACAGGGGCGGAACACAGATACGCAGTATTTT.

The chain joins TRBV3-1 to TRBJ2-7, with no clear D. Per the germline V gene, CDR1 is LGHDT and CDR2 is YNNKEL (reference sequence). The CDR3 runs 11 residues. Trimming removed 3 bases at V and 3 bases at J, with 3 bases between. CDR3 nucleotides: TGTGCCAGCAGCCATGGCTACGAGCAGTACTTC. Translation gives CASSHGYEQYF.

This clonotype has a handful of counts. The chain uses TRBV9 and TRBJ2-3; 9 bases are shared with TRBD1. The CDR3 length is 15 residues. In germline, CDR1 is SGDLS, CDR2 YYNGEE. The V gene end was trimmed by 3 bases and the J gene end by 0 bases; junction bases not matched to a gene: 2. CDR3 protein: CASSDRGHSTDTQYF. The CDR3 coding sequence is TGTGCCAGCAGCGACAGGGGGCATAGCACAGATACGCAGTATTTT.

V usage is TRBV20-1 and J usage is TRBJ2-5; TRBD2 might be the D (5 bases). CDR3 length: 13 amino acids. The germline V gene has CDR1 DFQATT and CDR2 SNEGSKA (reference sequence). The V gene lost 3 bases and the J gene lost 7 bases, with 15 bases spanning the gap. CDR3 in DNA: TGCAGTGCTAGGACTTATGTTGAGGGGACCCAGTACTTC. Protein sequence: CSARTYVEGTQYF.

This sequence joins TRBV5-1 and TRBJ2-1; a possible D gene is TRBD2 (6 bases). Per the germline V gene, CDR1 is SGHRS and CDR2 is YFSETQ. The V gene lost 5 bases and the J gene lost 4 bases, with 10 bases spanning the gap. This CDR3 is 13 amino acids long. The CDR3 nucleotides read TGCGCCAGCAGGGTAGCGGCTTACAATGAGCAGTTCTTC. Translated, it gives CASRVAAYNEQFF.

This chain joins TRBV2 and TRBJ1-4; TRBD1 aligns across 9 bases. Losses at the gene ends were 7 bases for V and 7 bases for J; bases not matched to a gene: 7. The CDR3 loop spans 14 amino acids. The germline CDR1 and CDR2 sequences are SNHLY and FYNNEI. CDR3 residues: CASTIQGASEKLFF. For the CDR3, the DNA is TGTGCCAGCACAATACAGGGGGCAAGTGAAAAACTGTTTTTT. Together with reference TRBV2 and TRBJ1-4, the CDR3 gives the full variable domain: EPEVTQTPSHQVTQMGQEVILRCVPISNHLYFYWYRQILGQKVEFLVSFYNNEISEKSEIFDDQFSVERPDGSNFTLKIRSTKLEDSAMYFCASTIQGASEKLFFGSGTQLSVL.

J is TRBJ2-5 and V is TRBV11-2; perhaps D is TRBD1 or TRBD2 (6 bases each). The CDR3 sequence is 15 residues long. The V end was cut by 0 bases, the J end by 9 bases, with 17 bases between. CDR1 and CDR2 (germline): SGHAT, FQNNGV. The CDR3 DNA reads TGTGCCAGCAGCTTAGATTATAGGGGGGAGGAGGCCCAGTACTTC. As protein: CASSLDYRGEEAQYF.

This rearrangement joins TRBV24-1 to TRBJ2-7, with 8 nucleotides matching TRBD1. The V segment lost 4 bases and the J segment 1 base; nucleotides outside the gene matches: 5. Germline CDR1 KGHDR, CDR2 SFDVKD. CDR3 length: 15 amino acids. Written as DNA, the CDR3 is TGTGCCACCAGTGAATCCGGGACAGGATCCTACGAGCAGTACTTC. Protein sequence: CATSESGTGSYEQYF.

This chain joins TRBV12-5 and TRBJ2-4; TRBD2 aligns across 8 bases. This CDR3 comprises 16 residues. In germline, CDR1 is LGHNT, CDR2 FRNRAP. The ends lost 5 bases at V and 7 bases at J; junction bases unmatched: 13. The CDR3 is CASGPRTSRILNIQYF. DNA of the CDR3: TGTGCTAGTGGTCCGCGGACTAGCCGGATTCTCAACATTCAGTACTTC.

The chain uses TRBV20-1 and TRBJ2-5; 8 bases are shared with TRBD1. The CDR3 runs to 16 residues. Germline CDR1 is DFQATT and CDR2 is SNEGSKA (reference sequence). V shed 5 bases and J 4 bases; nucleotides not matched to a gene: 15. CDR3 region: CSASHPGQGVGETQYF. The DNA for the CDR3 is TGCAGTGCTTCCCATCCTGGACAGGGTGTAGGAGAGACCCAGTACTTC.

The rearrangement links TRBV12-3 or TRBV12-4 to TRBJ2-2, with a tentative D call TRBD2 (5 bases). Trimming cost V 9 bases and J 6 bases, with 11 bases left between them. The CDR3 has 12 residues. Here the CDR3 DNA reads TGTGCCAGTACGCGGGTTTCCGGGGAGCTGTTTTTT. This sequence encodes CASTRVSGELFF.

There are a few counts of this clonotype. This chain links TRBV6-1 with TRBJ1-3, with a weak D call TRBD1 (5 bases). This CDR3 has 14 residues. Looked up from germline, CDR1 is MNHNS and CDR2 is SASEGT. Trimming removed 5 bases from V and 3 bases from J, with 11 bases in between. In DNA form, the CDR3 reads TGTGCCAGCAGTAGAAGTACAGGTGGAAACACCATATATTTT. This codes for CASSRSTGGNTIYF.

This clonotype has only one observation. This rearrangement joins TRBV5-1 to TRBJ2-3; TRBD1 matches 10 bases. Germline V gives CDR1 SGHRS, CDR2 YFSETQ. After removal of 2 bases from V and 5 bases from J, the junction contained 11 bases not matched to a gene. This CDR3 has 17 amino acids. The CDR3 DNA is TGCGCCAGCAGCTTAAACTCCGGGACAGGGGTGGGAGATACGCAGTATTTT. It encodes CASSLNSGTGVGDTQYF. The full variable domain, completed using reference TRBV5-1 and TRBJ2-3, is KAGVTQTPRYLIKTRGQQVTLSCSPISGHRSVSWYQQTPGQGLQFLFEYFSETQRNKGNFPGRFSGRQFSNSRSEMNVSTLELGDSALYLCASSLNSGTGVGDTQYFGPGTRLTVL.

The CDR3 region is CSVAVFGYEQYF. The CDR3 nucleotides are TGCAGCGTTGCAGTTTTCGGGTACGAGCAGTACTTC. The gene calls are TRBV29-1 and TRBJ2-7; no firm D call. Germline CDR1 SQVTM, CDR2 ANQGSEA. Between the trimmed V and J ends, which lost 4 bases and 4 bases, there was a span of 11 bases. The CDR3 is 12 amino acids.

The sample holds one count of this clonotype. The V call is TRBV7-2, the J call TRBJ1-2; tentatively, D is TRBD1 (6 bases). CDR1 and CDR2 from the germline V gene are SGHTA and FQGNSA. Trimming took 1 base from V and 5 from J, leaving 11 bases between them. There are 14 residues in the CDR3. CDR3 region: CASSLGSRGYGYTF. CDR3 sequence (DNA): TGTGCCAGCAGCTTAGGGAGCAGGGGATATGGCTACACCTTC.

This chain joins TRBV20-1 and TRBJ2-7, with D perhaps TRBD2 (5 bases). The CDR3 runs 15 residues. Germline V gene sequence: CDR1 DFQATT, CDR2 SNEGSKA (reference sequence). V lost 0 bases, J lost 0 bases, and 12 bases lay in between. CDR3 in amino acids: CSARDGSMTSYEQYF. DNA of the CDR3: TGCAGTGCTAGAGATGGGAGCATGACCTCCTACGAGCAGTACTTC.

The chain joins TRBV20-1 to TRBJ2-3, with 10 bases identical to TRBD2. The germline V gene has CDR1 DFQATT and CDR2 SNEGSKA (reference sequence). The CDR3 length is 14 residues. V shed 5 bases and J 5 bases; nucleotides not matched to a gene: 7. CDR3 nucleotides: TGCAGTGCTTCTCTAGCGGGGGTAAAAGATACGCAGTATTTT. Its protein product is CSASLAGVKDTQYF.

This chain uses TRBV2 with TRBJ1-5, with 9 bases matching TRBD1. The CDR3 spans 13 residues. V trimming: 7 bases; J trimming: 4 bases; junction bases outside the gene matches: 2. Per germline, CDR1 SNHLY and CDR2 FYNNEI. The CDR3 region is CASTGQGNQPQHF. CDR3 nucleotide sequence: TGTGCCAGCACAGGACAGGGGAATCAGCCCCAGCATTTT.

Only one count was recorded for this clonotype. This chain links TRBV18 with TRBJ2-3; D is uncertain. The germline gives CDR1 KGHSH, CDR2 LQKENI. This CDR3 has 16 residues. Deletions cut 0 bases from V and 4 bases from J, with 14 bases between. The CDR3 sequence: CASSPPFDNGADTQYF. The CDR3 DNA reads TGTGCCAGCTCACCACCGTTTGACAATGGGGCAGATACGCAGTATTTT. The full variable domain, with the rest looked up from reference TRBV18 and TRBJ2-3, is NAGVMQNPRHLVRRRGQEARLRCSPMKGHSHVYWYRQLPEEGLKFMVYLQKENIIDESGMPKERFSAEFPKEGPSILRIQQVVRGDSAAYFCASSPPFDNGADTQYFGPGTRLTVL.

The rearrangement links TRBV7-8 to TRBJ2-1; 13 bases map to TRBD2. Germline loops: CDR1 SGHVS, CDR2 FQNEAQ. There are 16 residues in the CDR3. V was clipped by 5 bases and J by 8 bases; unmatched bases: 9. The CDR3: CASSPRWTSGGYEQFF. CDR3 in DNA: TGTGCCAGCAGCCCCCGGTGGACTAGCGGGGGCTATGAGCAGTTCTTC.

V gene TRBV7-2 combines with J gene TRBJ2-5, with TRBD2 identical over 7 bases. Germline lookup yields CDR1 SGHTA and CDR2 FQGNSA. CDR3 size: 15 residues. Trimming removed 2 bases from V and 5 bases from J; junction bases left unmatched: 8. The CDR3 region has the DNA TGTGCCAGCAGCTTACGGCGGCTAGCGGTGGAGACCCAGTACTTC. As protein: CASSLRRLAVETQYF.

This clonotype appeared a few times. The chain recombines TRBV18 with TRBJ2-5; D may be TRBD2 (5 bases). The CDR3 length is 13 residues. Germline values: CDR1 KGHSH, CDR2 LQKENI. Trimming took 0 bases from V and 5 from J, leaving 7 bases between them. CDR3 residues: CASSPPSEETQYF. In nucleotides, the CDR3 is TGTGCCAGCTCACCACCTAGCGAGGAGACCCAGTACTTC.

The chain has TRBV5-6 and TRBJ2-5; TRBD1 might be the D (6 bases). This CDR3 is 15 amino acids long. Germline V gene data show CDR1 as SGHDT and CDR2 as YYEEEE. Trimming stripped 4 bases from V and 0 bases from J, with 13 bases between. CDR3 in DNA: TGTGCCAGCAGCCCTTCCACAGGGTACCAAGAGACCCAGTACTTC. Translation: CASSPSTGYQETQYF.

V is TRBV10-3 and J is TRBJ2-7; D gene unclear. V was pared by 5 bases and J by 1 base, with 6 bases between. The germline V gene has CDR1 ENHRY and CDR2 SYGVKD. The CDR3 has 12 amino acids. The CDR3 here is CAISQSSYEQYF. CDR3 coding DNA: TGTGCCATCAGTCAAAGTTCCTACGAGCAGTACTTC.

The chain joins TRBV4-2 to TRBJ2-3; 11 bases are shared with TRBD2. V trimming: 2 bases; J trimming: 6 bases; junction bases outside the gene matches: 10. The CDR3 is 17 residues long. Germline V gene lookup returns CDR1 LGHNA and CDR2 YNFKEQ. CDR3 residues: CASSQKSLAGGPDTQYF. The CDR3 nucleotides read TGTGCCAGCAGCCAAAAGTCGTTAGCGGGAGGGCCGGATACGCAGTATTTT.

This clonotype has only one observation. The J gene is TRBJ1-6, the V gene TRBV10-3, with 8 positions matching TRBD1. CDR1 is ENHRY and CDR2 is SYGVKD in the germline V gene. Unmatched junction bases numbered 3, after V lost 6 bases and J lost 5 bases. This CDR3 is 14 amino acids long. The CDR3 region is CAIRQGEDNSPLHF. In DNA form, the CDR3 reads TGTGCCATCAGACAGGGGGAAGATAATTCACCCCTCCACTTT.

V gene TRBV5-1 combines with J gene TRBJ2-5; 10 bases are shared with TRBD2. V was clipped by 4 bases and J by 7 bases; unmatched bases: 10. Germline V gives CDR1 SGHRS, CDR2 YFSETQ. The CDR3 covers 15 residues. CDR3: CASSASSSGSVTQYF. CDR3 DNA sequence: TGCGCCAGCAGCGCGTCCTCTAGCGGGAGCGTGACCCAGTACTTC.

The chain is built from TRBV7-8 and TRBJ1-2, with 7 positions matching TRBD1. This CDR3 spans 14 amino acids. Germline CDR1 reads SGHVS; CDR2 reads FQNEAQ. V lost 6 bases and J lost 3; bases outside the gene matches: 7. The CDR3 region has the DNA TGTGCCAGCAGTCAACACACAGGGGACTATGGCTACACCTTC. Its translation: CASSQHTGDYGYTF.

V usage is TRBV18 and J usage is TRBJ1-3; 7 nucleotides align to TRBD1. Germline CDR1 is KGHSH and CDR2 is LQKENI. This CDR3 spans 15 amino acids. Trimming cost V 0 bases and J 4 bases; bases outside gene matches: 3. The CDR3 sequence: CASSPPGQRGNTIYF. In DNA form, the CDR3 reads TGTGCCAGCTCACCACCGGGACAGCGAGGAAACACCATATATTTT.